Presented here are 23 T cell receptor beta chains from one specimen sequenced in a study of T cells in Graves' hyperthyroidism and ophthalmopathy. Amplified TCR beta CDR3 regions derived from RNA transcripts. HTBI primers drove first-round RT-PCR of the TCR CDR3. TCRdb re-called the multiplex PCR reads through MiXCR, storing one row per CDR3 protein. The sample records about 300,000 distinct CDR3 sequences, approximately 18% being singletons. Material for sequencing was blood. Receptors originate from a man aged 45-65 years with Graves' ophthalmopathy.

The rearrangement uses TRBV7-9 and TRBJ1-6; no clear D gene. Germline values: CDR1 SEHNR, CDR2 FQNEAQ (reference sequence). Trimming removed 3 bases from V and 0 bases from J, with 9 bases in between. The CDR3 runs 16 residues. The CDR3 spells CASSLDGGSYNSPLHF. Here the CDR3 DNA reads TGTGCCAGCAGCTTGGACGGTGGCTCCTATAATTCACCCCTCCACTTT.

This clonotype was recorded at least ten times. The chain joins TRBV3-1 to TRBJ1-5; D remains ambiguous. The V end was cut by 1 base, the J end by 0 bases, with 1 base between. Germline CDR1 is LGHDT and CDR2 is YNNKEL (reference sequence). The CDR3 contains 13 residues. CDR3: CASSQGSNQPQHF. The CDR3 DNA reads TGTGCCAGCAGCCAAGGTAGCAATCAGCCCCAGCATTTT.

This clonotype has a count of ten or more. The rearrangement joins TRBV12-3 or TRBV12-4 to TRBJ2-1; the match to TRBD2 covers 7 bases. The CDR3 spans 15 residues. Germline trimming cut 3 bases from V and 0 bases from J; bases unmatched to any gene: 2. CDR3 DNA: TGTGCCAGCAGTTTGGGAGGGAACTCCTACAATGAGCAGTTCTTC. Protein: CASSLGGNSYNEQFF.

This chain links TRBV29-1 with TRBJ2-5, with 10 bases aligning to TRBD2. Germline V gene data show CDR1 as SQVTM and CDR2 as ANQGSEA. The CDR3 totals 14 residues. Germline trimming cut 4 bases from V and 5 bases from J; bases unmatched to any gene: 7. The DNA of the CDR3 is TGCAGCGTTGTGAGCGGGAGGGCCCGGGAGACCCAGTACTTC. This sequence encodes CSVVSGRARETQYF.

This chain connects TRBV11-2 to TRBJ2-7; TRBD1 aligns across 7 bases. CDR3 size: 13 residues. V lost 2 bases, J lost 7 bases, and 5 bases stayed unmatched. Per the germline V gene, CDR1 is SGHAT and CDR2 is FQNNGV. The DNA for the CDR3 is TGTGCCAGCAGCTTACTGACAGGGCGAGAGCAGTACTTC. This translates into CASSLLTGREQYF.

This clonotype was detected a few times. The rearrangement links TRBV11-2 to TRBJ2-3; no definite D call. CDR1 and CDR2 (germline): SGHAT, FQNNGV. The CDR3 sequence is 14 residues long. Trimming left V 2 bases short and J 8 bases short, with 14 bases between. The CDR3 sequence: CASSLNGNDATQYF. CDR3 DNA: TGTGCCAGCAGCTTAAATGGGAATGACGCTACGCAGTATTTT.

Concerning this clonotype: A read error may explain this, as a much larger clone is one base away. V gene TRBV5-1 combines with J gene TRBJ1-1; D is unclear. Germline CDR1 SGHRS, CDR2 YFSETQ. The CDR3 is made up of 15 amino acids. CDR3 region: CASSLDPSSNAEAFF. The CDR3, as DNA: TGCGCCAGCAGCCTGGACCCGTCATCGAACGCTGAAGCTTTCTTT.

This clonotype came up a few times. The CDR3 bases are TGCAGTGCTAGAGATGATAGTAAGACCCAGTACTTC. Protein product: CSARDDSKTQYF. The rearrangement uses TRBV20-1 and TRBJ2-5; D remains unclear. Germline V gene lookup returns CDR1 DFQATT and CDR2 SNEGSKA (reference sequence). The CDR3 is 12 residues long. V was pared by 0 bases and J by 6 bases, with 8 bases between.

This clonotype was picked up many times. The rearrangement links TRBV5-1 to TRBJ2-7; D remains ambiguous. Germline V lookup: CDR1 SGHRS, CDR2 YFSETQ. This CDR3 contains 10 residues. The V end was cut by 2 bases, the J end by 5 bases, with 2 bases between. CDR3 in amino acids: CASSFDEQYF. CDR3 DNA: TGCGCCAGCAGCTTCGACGAGCAGTACTTC.

This clonotype was picked up many times. The DNA for the CDR3 is TGTGCCAGCACTCAGGCTAGCGGGCCTATTTTCTACAATGAGCAGTTCTTC. It is translated as CASTQASGPIFYNEQFF. V usage is TRBV12-3 or TRBV12-4 and J usage is TRBJ2-1; 8 positions agree with TRBD2. This CDR3 has 17 amino acids. The trim removed 7 bases at V and 3 bases at J, leaving 14 bases unmatched.

The rearrangement joins TRBV7-8 to TRBJ2-7, with TRBD1 matching 9 bases. CDR3 length: 14 residues. With V trimmed by 3 bases and J by 4 bases, 4 bases remained unmatched. CDR1 and CDR2 (germline): SGHVS, FQNEAQ. CDR3 nucleotides: TGTGCCAGCAGCTTCACAGGGGGCAGGTACGAGCAGTACTTC. The encoded protein is CASSFTGGRYEQYF.

The DNA of the CDR3 is TGTGCCAGCAAAAAGACAGGGGTCACTGAAGCTTTCTTT. Amino acids: CASKKTGVTEAFF. The chain joins TRBV27 to TRBJ1-1; the match to TRBD1 covers 8 bases. The germline gives CDR1 MNHEY, CDR2 SMNVEV (reference sequence). V trimming: 7 bases; J trimming: 4 bases; junction bases outside the gene matches: 5. The CDR3 totals 13 residues.

Only a few counts were recorded for this clonotype. The CDR3: CSAINSGTPTYEQYF. In DNA form, the CDR3 reads TGCAGTGCTATTAACTCGGGGACACCCACCTACGAGCAGTACTTC. This chain connects TRBV20-1 to TRBJ2-7, with a tentative D call TRBD1 (6 bases). This CDR3 region has 15 residues. Germline CDR1 DFQATT, CDR2 SNEGSKA (reference sequence). The germline V and J ends were trimmed by 4 bases and 2 bases, with 18 bases remaining between them.

This clonotype was found a few times. The chain combines TRBV6-4 with TRBJ2-1; TRBD2 matches at 13 bases. Germline lookup yields CDR1 MRHNA and CDR2 SNTAGT. The junction had 2 bases not matched to a gene; V was cut back by 0 bases and J by 6 bases. CDR3 size: 16 residues. The CDR3 protein is CASSDSGTSGINEQFF. In DNA, the CDR3 is TGTGCCAGCAGTGACTCCGGGACTAGCGGGATCAATGAGCAGTTCTTC.

The chain uses TRBV10-3 and TRBJ1-2; D may be TRBD1 (6 bases). Deletions cut 10 bases from V and 2 bases from J, with 17 bases between. The CDR3 contains 14 residues. Per the germline V gene, CDR1 is ENHRY and CDR2 is SYGVKD. Written as DNA, the CDR3 is TGTGCCAGCACTGACAGGAGAAGGAACTATGGCTACACCTTC. Its protein is CASTDRRRNYGYTF.

This clonotype turned up a few times. The chain carries TRBV5-1 and TRBJ2-1, with unresolved D. The CDR3 loop spans 14 amino acids. Trimming stripped 3 bases from V and 2 bases from J, with 9 bases between. Germline lookup yields CDR1 SGHRS and CDR2 YFSETQ. The CDR3 spells CASSSGSAYNEQFF. CDR3 DNA sequence: TGCGCCAGCAGCTCGGGTTCGGCCTACAATGAGCAGTTCTTC.

This clonotype was counted once. V and J are TRBV6-2 or TRBV6-3 and TRBJ1-5; 9 bases are shared with TRBD1. The CDR3 runs 16 residues. Per the germline V gene, CDR1 is MNHEY and CDR2 is SVGEGT. Trimming at V came to 5 bases and at J to 5 bases, leaving 10 bases not matched to a gene. CDR3: CASSAYRGRLDQPQHF. The CDR3 bases are TGTGCCAGCAGTGCTTACAGGGGGCGCCTCGATCAGCCCCAGCATTTT.

This clonotype was counted between two and nine times. The chain uses TRBV24-1 and TRBJ2-7; D ambiguous. The CDR3 sequence is 16 residues long. Germline CDR1 KGHDR, CDR2 SFDVKD. Trimming pared 4 bases from V and 0 bases from J, leaving 15 bases between. This CDR3 is CATSDPRVGDSYEQYF. The CDR3 DNA follows: TGTGCCACCAGTGACCCTAGGGTGGGTGACTCCTACGAGCAGTACTTC.

Ten or more counts support this clonotype. The chain is built from TRBV4-1 and TRBJ2-1; 10 bases agree with TRBD1. V gave up 10 bases and J gave up 5 bases; unmatched junction bases: 5. This CDR3 region has 13 residues. CDR1 MGHRA and CDR2 YSYEKL come from the germline V gene. CDR3 residues: CATSGTGDNEQFF. The CDR3 DNA sequence: TGCGCCACATCCGGGACAGGGGACAATGAGCAGTTCTTC.

This clonotype was recorded many times. The chain joins TRBV7-9 to TRBJ2-1, with D perhaps matching TRBD1 (5 bases). Looked up from germline, CDR1 is SEHNR and CDR2 is FQNEAQ (reference sequence). Trimming shortened V by 4 bases and J by 10 bases, and 23 bases separated the two germline ends. The CDR3 contains 16 residues. The CDR3 DNA reads as TGTGCCAGCAGCTCCCAAGACAGAGACCTACAAGGAGAGCAGTTCTTC. It codes for CASSSQDRDLQGEQFF.

The CDR3 bases are TGTGCCAGCAGTTTCGTTACAGGGGCATCGGGCTATGGCTACACCTTC. Amino acids: CASSFVTGASGYGYTF. The V and J genes are TRBV28 and TRBJ1-2; 7 bases are a match to TRBD1. Germline V gene lookup returns CDR1 MDHEN and CDR2 SYDVKM. CDR3 length: 16 amino acids. Trimming at V came to 3 bases and at J to 4 bases, leaving 11 bases not matched to a gene.

The chain combines TRBV5-1 with TRBJ1-6, with a weak D call TRBD1 (6 bases). V was pared by 1 base and J by 0 bases, with 14 bases between. The CDR3 length is 18 residues. The germline V gene has CDR1 SGHRS and CDR2 YFSETQ. The CDR3 coding sequence is TGCGCCAGCAGCTTGTCCGGGGGCCCATACTCCTATAATTCACCCCTCCACTTT. As protein: CASSLSGGPYSYNSPLHF.

This clonotype was recorded many times. The chain combines TRBV28 with TRBJ2-7; 10 bases fit TRBD1. Germline V gives CDR1 MDHEN, CDR2 SYDVKM. There are 16 residues in the CDR3. With 6 bases clipped from V and 6 bases from J, the junction kept 14 bases outside the gene matches. The DNA of the CDR3 is TGTGCCAGCAGCCATTGGGAGGGACAGGGGAAGTCCGAGCAGTACTTC. This sequence encodes CASSHWEGQGKSEQYF.